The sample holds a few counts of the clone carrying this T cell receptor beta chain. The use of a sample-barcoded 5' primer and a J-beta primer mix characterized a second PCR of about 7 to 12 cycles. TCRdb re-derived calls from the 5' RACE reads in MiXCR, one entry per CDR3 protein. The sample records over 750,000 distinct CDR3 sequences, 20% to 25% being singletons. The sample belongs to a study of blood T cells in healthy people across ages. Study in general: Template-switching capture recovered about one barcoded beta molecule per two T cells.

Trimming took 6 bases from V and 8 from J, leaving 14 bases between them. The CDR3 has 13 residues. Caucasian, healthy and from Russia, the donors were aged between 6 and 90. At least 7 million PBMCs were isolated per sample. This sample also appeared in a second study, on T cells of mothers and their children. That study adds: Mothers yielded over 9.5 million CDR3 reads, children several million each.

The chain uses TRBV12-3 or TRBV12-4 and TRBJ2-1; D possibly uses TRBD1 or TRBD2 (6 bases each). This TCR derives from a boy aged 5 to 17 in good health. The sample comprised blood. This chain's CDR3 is CASRRGVDHEQFF. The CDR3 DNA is TGTGCCAGCAGGAGGGGGGTAGACCATGAGCAGTTCTTC.